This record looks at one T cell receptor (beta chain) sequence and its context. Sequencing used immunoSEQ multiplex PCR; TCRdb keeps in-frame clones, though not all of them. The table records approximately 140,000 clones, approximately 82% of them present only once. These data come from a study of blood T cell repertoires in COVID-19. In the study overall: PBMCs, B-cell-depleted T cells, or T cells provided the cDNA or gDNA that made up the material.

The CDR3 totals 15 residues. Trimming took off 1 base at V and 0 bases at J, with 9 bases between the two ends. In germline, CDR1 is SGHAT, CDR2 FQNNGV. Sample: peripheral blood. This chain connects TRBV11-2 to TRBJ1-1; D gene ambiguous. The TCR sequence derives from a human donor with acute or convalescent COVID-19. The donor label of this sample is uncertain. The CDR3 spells CASSLAPGVNTEAFF. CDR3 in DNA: TGTGCCAGCAGCTTAGCTCCGGGAGTGAACACTGAAGCTTTCTTT.